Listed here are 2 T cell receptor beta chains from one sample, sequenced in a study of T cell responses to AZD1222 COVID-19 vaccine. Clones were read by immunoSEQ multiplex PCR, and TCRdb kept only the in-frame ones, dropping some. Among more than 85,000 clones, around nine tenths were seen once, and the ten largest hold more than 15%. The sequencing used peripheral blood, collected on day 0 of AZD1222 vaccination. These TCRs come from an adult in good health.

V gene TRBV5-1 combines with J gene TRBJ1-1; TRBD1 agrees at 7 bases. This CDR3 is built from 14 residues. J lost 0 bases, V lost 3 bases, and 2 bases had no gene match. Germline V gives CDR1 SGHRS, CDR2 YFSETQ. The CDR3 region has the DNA TGCGCCAGCAGCTCCCAGGGGGTGAACACTGAAGCTTTCTTT. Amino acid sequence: CASSSQGVNTEAFF. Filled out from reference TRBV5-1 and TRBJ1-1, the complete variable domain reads KAGVTQTPRYLIKTRGQQVTLSCSPISGHRSVSWYQQTPGQGLQFLFEYFSETQRNKGNFPGRFSGRQFSNSRSEMNVSTLELGDSALYLCASSSQGVNTEAFFGQGTRLTVV.

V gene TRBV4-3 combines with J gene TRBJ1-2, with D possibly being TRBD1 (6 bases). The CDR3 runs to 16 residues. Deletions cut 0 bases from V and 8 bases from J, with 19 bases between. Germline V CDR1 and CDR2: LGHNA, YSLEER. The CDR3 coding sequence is TGCGCCAGCAGCCAAGAAAGCGCTTCTAGGACAGAAGGCTACACCTTC. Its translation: CASSQESASRTEGYTF.